The 4 T cell receptor beta chains below come from one sample, sequenced in a study of cytomegalovirus exposure and HLA in healthy donors. Amplification used 60 Vbeta primers and 13 Jbeta primers. Produced via immunoSEQ multiplex PCR; TCRdb's table is partial and in-frame only. This sample contains about 48,000 clones. Material: PBMCs. These receptors originate from a male donor in good health and CMV-seropositive.

The rearrangement links TRBV12-2 to TRBJ2-3; the D segment call TRBD1 is taken from the table without a DNA check. TRBV12-2 is marked as a pseudogene. This CDR3 is 16 amino acids long. This CDR3 is CASRLATGDCTDTQYF. The CDR3 nucleotides read TGTGCAAGTCGCTTAGCCACAGGGGACTGCACAGATACGCAGTATTTT.

The rearrangement uses TRBV7-2 and TRBJ2-5; 9 bases map to TRBD1. The CDR3 is made up of 15 amino acids. The germline V gene encodes CDR1 SGHTA and CDR2 FQGNSA. Losses at the gene ends were 1 base for V and 5 bases for J; bases not matched to a gene: 5. CDR3 in DNA: TGTGCCAGCAGCTTAGTTGGGACAGGGTTTGAGACCCAGTACTTC. Amino acids: CASSLVGTGFETQYF.

The CDR3, as DNA: TGTGCCAGCTCACCAAGCGGACAGGGGGCCTGGATCACTGAAGCTTTCTTT. Amino acid sequence: CASSPSGQGAWITEAFF. The genes are TRBV18 and TRBJ1-1, with 11 bases aligning to TRBD1. The CDR3 has 17 amino acids. The germline V gene has CDR1 KGHSH and CDR2 LQKENI. V lost 2 bases and J lost 4; bases outside the gene matches: 9.

The genes are TRBV7-9 and TRBJ2-5; D ambiguous. V lost 5 bases and J 0 bases, leaving 7 bases between the germline ends. The CDR3 sequence is 13 residues long. Per the germline V gene, CDR1 is SEHNR and CDR2 is FQNEAQ (reference sequence). This CDR3 reads CASSPRDQETQYF. DNA of the CDR3: TGTGCCAGCAGCCCCCGGGACCAAGAGACCCAGTACTTC.